This T cell receptor (beta chain) comes out of a study of T cell responses to AZD1222 COVID-19 vaccine. The repertoire was sequenced with immunoSEQ multiplex PCR; TCRdb's copy has only in-frame clones and lacks some. The repertoire holds some 130,000 clones, with 75% to 95% as singletons. Germline V gives CDR1 SGHTA, CDR2 FQGTGA. The V and J ends lost 5 bases and 0 bases respectively, with 7 bases between them. The CDR3 loop spans 13 amino acids. As for this clone: Antigen unknown.

Study-wide results and caveats: The donor cohort was predominantly white British with a female majority, and clonal diversity may have been underestimated.

This chain uses TRBV7-3 with TRBJ1-2; the D is unclear. The sequences come from peripheral blood, collected on day 0 of AZD1222 vaccination. The receptor was derived from an adult in good health. The CDR3 DNA sequence: TGTGCCAGCAGCACGGGAGCTAACTATGGCTACACCTTC. It yields the protein CASSTGANYGYTF.